This TCR beta chain derives from a study of control samples from healthy donors and cancer patients. Sequenced by immunoSEQ multiplex PCR; TCRdb stores in-frame clones only, minus some. The sample shows 94,000 or so clones, about four fifths of them seen only once. CDR3 size: 18 residues. Losses at the gene ends were 5 bases for V and 0 bases for J; bases not matched to a gene: 9. The germline V gene encodes CDR1 MNHEY and CDR2 SVGEGT. This chain joins TRBV6-2 or TRBV6-3 and TRBJ1-4, with 10 positions matching TRBD1. This receptor was identified in a man in his 70s with lung cancer. The specimen sequenced was PBMCs. CDR3 sequence reads: CASSPRTGGIATNEKLFF. The CDR3 DNA sequence: TGTGCCAGCAGTCCCCGGACAGGGGGAATAGCAACTAATGAAAAACTGTTTTTT.